The sequence of this TCR beta chain was determined in a study of regulatory T cells in long-lasting Graves disease. According to the study, TCR beta libraries were built with iRepertoire HTBI primers and CDR3-region Arm-PCR. TCRdb fed the multiplex PCR reads into MiXCR, producing one record per CDR3 protein. The table lists 580,000 or so distinct CDR3 sequences, 15% to 20% of them singletons, with 12% in the top ten. Regarding time point: newly diagnosed GD, antithyroid drugs for less than 3 months. The TCR library was made from RNA that had been extracted from PBMCs in TRIzol. This clonotype was observed a few times. CDR1 and CDR2 from the germline V gene are SGHRS and YFSETQ. The CDR3 runs to 16 residues. V trimming: 1 base; J trimming: 3 bases; junction bases outside the gene matches: 9. The sample was also linked to a second study, of T cells in Graves' hyperthyroidism and ophthalmopathy.

Sequencing was performed on peripheral blood mononuclear cells (PBMCs), taken at new diagnosis, from a patient treated with antithyroid drugs. The J gene is TRBJ2-5, the V gene TRBV5-1, with 7 nucleotides matching TRBD1. The sequence was obtained from a man between 18 and 29 years old with Graves disease. The CDR3 coding sequence is TGCGCCAGCAGCTTGCGCCCCTCCCAGGGGGAAGAGACCCAGTACTTC. It translates to CASSLRPSQGEETQYF.